The table lists the clone carrying this T cell receptor beta chain with a few counts. This sample was included in a study of blood T cells in healthy people across ages. A second about 6 to 12 cycle PCR used barcoded and J-beta primers. TCRdb reanalysed the 5' RACE reads using MiXCR and keeps one entry per CDR3 protein. Of around 1,000,000 distinct CDR3 sequences listed, almost 25% were seen once; the top ten hold less than 0.85%. The V gene lost 7 bases and the J gene lost 7 bases, with 19 bases spanning the gap. CDR3 length: 14 residues. CDR1 is DFQATT and CDR2 is SNEGSKA in the germline V gene (reference sequence). These data also featured in a second study, about T cells of mothers and their children.

V is TRBV20-1 and J is TRBJ2-2; D is tentatively TRBD1 or TRBD2 (5 bases each). The clonotype was recovered from a girl aged 2 to 10 in good health. Sequencing was carried out using blood. The CDR3 nucleotides are TGCAGTGGTCGGGACCGAGAGGATAGCGGGGAGCTGTTTTTT. Protein: CSGRDREDSGELFF.